This is a list of T cell receptor beta chains from one sample in a study of OX40 agonist ivuxolimab in advanced cancers. The table came from immunoSEQ multiplex PCR; TCRdb's copy has only in-frame clones and leaves some out. The sample yields some 15,000 clones, roughly 77% seen once. The specimen comprised CD4+ or CD8+ T cells sorted from blood, sampled in a trial of the OX40 agonist ivuxolimab. The receptors shown here come from an adult with an advanced solid tumor such as melanoma, head and neck, liver or kidney cancer. CDR3s include the opening cysteine and the closing phenylalanine or tryptophan. Fields, in order: CDR3 protein, CDR3 DNA, J gene, D gene, clone size, V gene. D genes are given only for firm matches. Clone size is not always given. Where it is, it says once, few, many or a class for expanded clones.

CDR3: CASRSGGNQPQHF; DNA: TGTGCCAGTCGGTCCGGTGGCAATCAGCCCCAGCATTTT; J: TRBJ1-5; D: -; size: -; V: TRBV19
CDR3: CASSNRDQYNEQFF; DNA: TGTGCCAGCAGCAACCGGGACCAATACAATGAGCAGTTCTTC; J: TRBJ2-1; D: -; size: few; V: TRBV11-3
CDR3: CATSRPQETQYF; DNA: TGTGCCACCAGCAGACCCCAAGAGACCCAGTACTTC; J: TRBJ2-5; D: -; size: -; V: TRBV15
CDR3: CASSGQGATGANVLTF; DNA: TGTGCCAGCAGTGGACAGGGGGCAACTGGGGCCAACGTCCTGACTTTC; J: TRBJ2-6; D: TRBD1; size: medium-sized; V: TRBV6-1
CDR3: CSFRDRGLYGYTF; DNA: TGCAGCTTCCGGGACAGGGGCCTCTATGGCTACACCTTC; J: TRBJ1-2; D: TRBD1; size: -; V: TRBV29-1
CDR3: CASSLVFRNTEAFF; DNA: TGTGCCAGCAGCTTAGTTTTCCGGAACACTGAAGCTTTCTTT; J: TRBJ1-1; D: -; size: -; V: TRBV7-9
CDR3: CASSDGGRVGYEQYF; DNA: TGTGCCAGCAGTGACGGTGGGAGGGTGGGCTACGAGCAGTACTTC; J: TRBJ2-7; D: TRBD2; size: -; V: TRBV6-4
CDR3: CASSLGGGNEQFF; DNA: TGTGCCAGCAGTTTGGGGGGTGGCAATGAGCAGTTCTTC; J: TRBJ2-1; D: -; size: -; V: TRBV27
CDR3: CASRDRALRDTQYF; DNA: TGTGCCAGCAGGGATAGGGCTCTAAGGGATACGCAGTATTTT; J: TRBJ2-3; D: -; size: -; V: TRBV7-9
CDR3: CASGGYLKGKGNTIYF; DNA: TGTGCCAGCGGGGGATACCTAAAGGGTAAAGGAAACACCATATATTTT; J: TRBJ1-3; D: -; size: -; V: TRBV25-1
CDR3: CASSPWDGVNTEAFF; DNA: TGCGCCAGCAGCCCTTGGGACGGTGTGAACACTGAAGCTTTCTTT; J: TRBJ1-1; D: -; size: -; V: TRBV5-1
CDR3: CARSSYEQYF; DNA: TGTGCCAGAAGCTCCTACGAGCAGTACTTC; J: TRBJ2-7; D: -; size: -; V: TRBV5-3
CDR3: CASSLLVRVFGGTNEKLFF; DNA: TGTGCCAGCAGCTTACTTGTTCGGGTATTTGGTGGAACTAATGAAAAACTGTTTTTT; J: TRBJ1-4; D: -; size: -; V: TRBV7-8
CDR3: CAWNAVSGELFF; DNA: TGTGCCTGGAATGCGGTTTCCGGGGAGCTGTTTTTT; J: TRBJ2-2; D: -; size: few; V: TRBV30
CDR3: CASSLPRETQYF; DNA: TGTGCCAGCAGCCTGCCACGGGAGACCCAGTACTTC; J: TRBJ2-5; D: -; size: -; V: TRBV5-4
CDR3: CATLQTTGWNQPQHF; DNA: TGTGCCACACTCCAGACCACAGGGTGGAATCAGCCCCAGCATTTT; J: TRBJ1-5; D: -; size: -; V: TRBV19
CDR3: CASSQVASGSYEQYF; DNA: TGCGCCAGCAGCCAAGTGGCTAGCGGGAGCTACGAGCAGTACTTC; J: TRBJ2-7; D: TRBD2; size: -; V: TRBV4-1
CDR3: CASSPVRGNQETQYF; DNA: TGTGCCAGCAGCCCCGTGAGGGGGAACCAAGAGACCCAGTACTTC; J: TRBJ2-5; D: -; size: -; V: TRBV7-8
CDR3: CASSQDKTSGRGIEQYF; DNA: TGCGCCAGCAGCCAAGATAAGACTAGCGGCAGGGGTATTGAGCAGTACTTC; J: TRBJ2-7; D: TRBD2; size: -; V: TRBV4-1
CDR3: CASSLSGNSYEQYF; DNA: TGTGCCAGCAGTTTGTCGGGGAATTCCTACGAGCAGTACTTC; J: TRBJ2-7; D: -; size: -; V: TRBV27
CDR3: CASSFDLAGPQNEQFF; DNA: TGTGCCAGCAGTTTTGACCTAGCGGGACCCCAGAATGAGCAGTTCTTC; J: TRBJ2-1; D: TRBD2; size: few; V: TRBV28
CDR3: CASSFNPGTGDGVYGYTF; DNA: TGTGCCAGCAGCTTTAATCCCGGGACAGGGGACGGGGTCTATGGCTACACCTTC; J: TRBJ1-2; D: TRBD1; size: -; V: TRBV7-8
CDR3: CASSQTSTRMHEQFF; DNA: TGTGCCAGCAGCCAGACTTCGACTAGAATGCATGAGCAGTTCTTC; J: TRBJ2-1; D: -; size: few; V: TRBV7-7
CDR3: CASSPGTSSYEQYF; DNA: TGTGCCAGCAGCCCCGGGACTAGCTCCTACGAGCAGTACTTC; J: TRBJ2-7; D: TRBD2; size: -; V: TRBV6-5
CDR3: CASSTADIPPYEQYF; DNA: TGTGCCAGCAGCACAGCGGACATCCCCCCCTACGAGCAGTACTTC; J: TRBJ2-7; D: -; size: few; V: TRBV11-3
CDR3: CASSTDGSAGGPDSQETQYF; DNA: TGTGCCAGCAGTACTGACGGGTCGGCGGGAGGGCCGGATAGCCAAGAGACCCAGTACTTC; J: TRBJ2-5; D: TRBD2; size: -; V: TRBV2
CDR3: CASSDSSDRGNTEAFF; DNA: TGTGCCAGCAGTGACTCGAGTGACAGGGGGAACACTGAAGCTTTCTTT; J: TRBJ1-1; D: TRBD1; size: -; V: TRBV6-4
CDR3: CASSSDVGQYF; DNA: TGTGCCAGCAGTTCGGATGTCGGGCAGTACTTC; J: TRBJ2-7; D: -; size: -; V: TRBV7-9